The clone carrying this T cell receptor beta chain was detected once. Germline CDR1 SGHDT, CDR2 YYEEEE. The CDR3 loop spans 15 amino acids. Between the trimmed V and J ends, which lost 0 bases and 5 bases, there was a span of 9 bases. The data belong to a study of blood T cell repertoires in COVID-19. Study context: PBMCs, B-cell-depleted T cells, or T cells were the source of the cDNA or gDNA that made up the material.

As handled by the study authors: How many nucleated cells were present was estimated from reference gene primer amplification. Clones were sequenced by immunoSEQ multiplex PCR, and TCRdb holds only the in-frame ones, with some missing. That table supplies the V and J calls and clone size; D and trimming were determined from the DNA. Of roughly 120,000 clones in the sample, around 86% were seen once. The sequencing input was peripheral blood. The origin of this receptor is a woman aged 70-85 years with acute or convalescent COVID-19. V and J are TRBV5-6 and TRBJ1-6, with D possibly matching TRBD1 (5 bases). DNA for the CDR3: TGTGCCAGCAGCTTGGCCGACAGAGATAATTCACCCCTCCACTTT. Amino acid sequence: CASSLADRDNSPLHF.